Below are 21 T cell receptor beta chains sequenced from a single sample in a study of CD8 T cells in Susac syndrome (dated by TCRdb to the late 2010s). Library construction relied on the immunoSEQ multiplex PCR assay. RNA was extracted with the RNeasy kit and about 0.45 to 1 ug was reverse transcribed using random hexamers. TCRdb handled the public reads itself, with Q25 trimming in fastp and clone calling in MiXCR, and kept productive beta chains. CDR3 protein duplicates are merged, each entry listing the most common genes and DNA. The sample yields approximately 180,000 distinct CDR3 sequences; roughly 92% were counted once. Jointly, the top ten make up 0.09% to 0.1% of the sample. The specimen was CD4+ T cells from PBMCs. These TCRs come from a human donor with multiple sclerosis.

This clonotype was detected a few times. The J gene is TRBJ1-1, the V gene TRBV12-3 or TRBV12-4; D is possibly TRBD1 (5 bases). CDR3 length equals 15 residues. Trimming shortened V by 6 bases and J by 0 bases, and 14 bases separated the two germline ends. CDR3 in DNA: TGTGCCAGCAGCCCCCGGGGCAGCATGAACACTGAAGCTTTCTTT. It is translated as CASSPRGSMNTEAFF.

V gene TRBV29-1 combines with J gene TRBJ2-2, with D perhaps TRBD1 or TRBD2 (6 bases each). Germline V lookup: CDR1 SQVTM, CDR2 ANQGSEA. The CDR3 spans 15 residues. Trimming left V 4 bases short and J 1 base short, with 13 bases between. CDR3: CSVGLGGGNTGELFF. Written as DNA, the CDR3 is TGCAGCGTTGGTCTAGGGGGAGGGAACACCGGGGAGCTGTTTTTT.

The chain has TRBV5-4 and TRBJ2-1, with TRBD2 identical over 10 bases. CDR3 length: 16 residues. The trim removed 4 bases at V and 7 bases at J, leaving 11 bases unmatched. In germline, CDR1 is SGHNT, CDR2 YYREEE (reference sequence). CDR3 amino acids: CASSAWTSGLRNEQFF. CDR3 nucleotides: TGTGCCAGCAGCGCGTGGACTAGCGGTCTAAGGAATGAGCAGTTCTTC.

The chain employs TRBV5-1 and TRBJ2-2, with TRBD1 identical over 7 bases. The V gene end was trimmed by 4 bases and the J gene end by 7 bases; junction bases not matched to a gene: 10. From germline, CDR1 is SGHRS and CDR2 YFSETQ. This CDR3 has 15 residues. The CDR3 protein is CASSPGTVFVGELFF. CDR3 DNA: TGCGCCAGCAGCCCCGGGACAGTCTTTGTCGGGGAGCTGTTTTTT.

The rearrangement joins TRBV5-1 to TRBJ2-1; 7 bases align to TRBD2. Trimming removed 8 bases from V and 5 bases from J; junction bases left unmatched: 10. The CDR3 is 14 amino acids. Germline lookup yields CDR1 SGHRS and CDR2 YFSETQ. The CDR3 region has the DNA TGCGCCAGTTCCTTGACGGGAGGAGACAATGAGCAGTTCTTC. Its translation: CASSLTGGDNEQFF.

The V and J genes are TRBV19 and TRBJ2-3; D remains ambiguous. The length of the CDR3 is 15 residues. Germline assignment: CDR1 LNHDA and CDR2 SQIVND (reference sequence). With 3 bases removed from V and 6 bases from J, the gap between germline ends came to 16 bases. CDR3 loop: CASSMTRLDGDTQYF. Here the CDR3 DNA reads TGTGCCAGTAGTATGACACGGCTGGATGGGGATACGCAGTATTTT.

V gene TRBV20-1 combines with J gene TRBJ1-3; D remains ambiguous. Germline V gene lookup returns CDR1 DFQATT and CDR2 SNEGSKA (reference sequence). This CDR3 contains 14 residues. Trimming took 0 bases from V and 0 from J, leaving 6 bases between them. The CDR3: CSARDSASGNTIYF. The CDR3 DNA follows: TGCAGTGCTAGAGATTCGGCCTCTGGAAACACCATATATTTT.

This chain links TRBV9 with TRBJ2-5; 9 positions agree with TRBD1. Germline V gene data show CDR1 as SGDLS and CDR2 as YYNGEE. CDR3 size: 17 residues. J was trimmed by 1 base and V by 4 bases; bases with no gene match: 11. CDR3 nucleotides: TGTGCCAGCAGCTCCCCCAGGGACAGGGACTTCCAAGAGACCCAGTACTTC. Translation gives CASSSPRDRDFQETQYF.

Written as DNA, the CDR3 is TGCGCCAGCAGCTATCAGGGGCCCAGGGTCGAAGCTTTCTTT. Protein: CASSYQGPRVEAFF. This sequence joins TRBV5-1 and TRBJ1-1; possibly TRBD1 for D (6 bases). The ends were cut back, 3 bases at V and 8 bases at J, with 17 bases in the middle. CDR3 size: 14 residues. The germline V gene encodes CDR1 SGHRS and CDR2 YFSETQ.

This chain connects TRBV25-1 to TRBJ2-1; TRBD2 aligns across 8 bases. Germline V lookup: CDR1 MGHDK, CDR2 SYGVNS. V dropped 3 bases and J dropped 0; count of bases not matched to a gene: 1. The CDR3 sequence is 15 residues long. The CDR3 loop is CASSDLAGSYNEQFF. The CDR3 DNA follows: TGTGCCAGCAGTGACCTAGCGGGCTCCTACAATGAGCAGTTCTTC. Full variable domain (outside the CDR3, taken from reference TRBV25-1 and TRBJ2-1): EADIYQTPRYLVIGTGKKITLECSQTMGHDKMYWYQQDPGMELHLIHYSYGVNSTEKGDLSSESTVSRIRTEHFPLTLESARPSHTSQYLCASSDLAGSYNEQFFGPGTRLTVL.

The chain employs TRBV12-5 and TRBJ2-5, with 7 bases matching TRBD1. V trimming: 9 bases; J trimming: 6 bases; junction bases outside the gene matches: 10. Germline V gives CDR1 LGHNT, CDR2 FRNRAP. This CDR3 contains 13 residues. In DNA, the CDR3 is TGTGCTAGCTTGGGACAGAACGAACAGACCCAGTACTTC. Amino acid sequence: CASLGQNEQTQYF.

V and J are TRBV19 and TRBJ2-7; the match to TRBD2 covers 7 bases. Looked up from germline, CDR1 is LNHDA and CDR2 is SQIVND (reference sequence). This CDR3 is built from 14 residues. The J segment lost 2 bases and the V segment lost 5 bases, leaving 6 bases of the junction unmatched. The CDR3 nucleotides are TGTGCCAGTAGTGCCCCCGGGACTACCTACGAGCAGTACTTC. Translated: CASSAPGTTYEQYF.

This chain links TRBV3-1 with TRBJ2-7; 8 bases line up with TRBD1. The J segment lost 5 bases and the V segment lost 1 base, leaving 4 bases of the junction unmatched. CDR3 size: 14 residues. In germline, CDR1 is LGHDT, CDR2 YNNKEL (reference sequence). CDR3 sequence (DNA): TGTGCCAGCAGCCAAGGCCAGGGGGCCCACGAGCAGTACTTC. It translates to CASSQGQGAHEQYF.

The genes are TRBV4-1 and TRBJ2-7, with 14 bases aligning to TRBD2. Germline CDR1 and CDR2: MGHRA and YSYEKL. This CDR3 contains 21 residues. The V and J ends lost 0 bases and 0 bases, in that order; junction bases with no gene match: 13. For the CDR3, the DNA is TGCGCCAGCAGCCAAGATGGCGCCTCGGGACTAGCGGGAGTGAGCTCCTACGAGCAGTACTTC. Amino acid sequence: CASSQDGASGLAGVSSYEQYF.

This chain uses TRBV9 with TRBJ1-2, with 9 bases matching TRBD1. The CDR3 loop spans 15 amino acids. V shed 4 bases and J 4 bases; nucleotides not matched to a gene: 8. Germline V lookup: CDR1 SGDLS, CDR2 YYNGEE. This CDR3 reads CASSPGTGNLYGYTF. In DNA form, the CDR3 reads TGTGCCAGCAGCCCGGGGACAGGGAATCTCTATGGCTACACCTTC.

The gene calls are TRBV19 and TRBJ2-5, with 8 bases lining up with TRBD2. Looked up from germline, CDR1 is LNHDA and CDR2 is SQIVND (reference sequence). The CDR3 spans 17 residues. V trimming: 8 bases; J trimming: 0 bases; junction bases outside the gene matches: 14. The CDR3 DNA is TGTGCCAGTCGCGCTCTCACGGGAGGGGGAAACCAAGAGACCCAGTACTTC. Encoded protein: CASRALTGGGNQETQYF. Full variable domain (remainder filled in from reference TRBV19 and TRBJ2-5): DGGITQSPKYLFRKEGQNVTLSCEQNLNHDAMYWYRQDPGQGLRLIYYSQIVNDFQKGDIAEGYSVSREKKESFPLTVTSAQKNPTAFYLCASRALTGGGNQETQYFGPGTRLLVL.

This chain uses TRBV2 with TRBJ2-1, with 12 bases lining up with TRBD2. V lost 5 bases, J lost 10 bases, and 6 bases stayed unmatched. The CDR3 is 14 residues long. Per the germline V gene, CDR1 is SNHLY and CDR2 is FYNNEI. In nucleotides, the CDR3 is TGTGCCAGCAGTCTAGCGGGAGGGCCAGAGGAGCAGTTCTTC. As protein: CASSLAGGPEEQFF.

This chain connects TRBV6-5 to TRBJ2-4, with D perhaps TRBD1 (5 bases). V gave up 0 bases and J gave up 5 bases, with 14 bases separating them. In germline, CDR1 is MNHEY, CDR2 SVGAGI. The length of the CDR3 is 16 residues. The CDR3 reads CASSYSLGQGENIQYF. The CDR3 DNA is TGTGCCAGCAGTTACTCGTTGGGGCAGGGCGAAAACATTCAGTACTTC.

The chain carries TRBV7-2 and TRBJ2-5, with D unclear. V dropped 5 bases and J dropped 5 bases, with 12 bases sitting between them. CDR1 and CDR2 from the germline V gene are SGHTA and FQGNSA. There are 13 residues in the CDR3. CDR3 protein: CASSPGFRETQYF. The CDR3 region has the DNA TGTGCCAGCAGCCCAGGTTTTCGGGAGACCCAGTACTTC.

The chain employs TRBV6-1 and TRBJ2-5; D not resolved. The CDR3 spans 12 residues. The germline V gene encodes CDR1 MNHNS and CDR2 SASEGT. Trimming shortened V by 4 bases and J by 5 bases, and 8 bases separated the two germline ends. The CDR3 spells CASSAALETQYF. CDR3 sequence (DNA): TGTGCCAGCAGTGCCGCCCTGGAGACCCAGTACTTC.

CDR3 DNA sequence: TGTGCCAGCCAACCCTTGACAGGGGTCATTCGTGGCTACACCTTC. It yields the protein CASQPLTGVIRGYTF. This chain links TRBV27 with TRBJ1-2; TRBD1 aligns across 8 bases. The junction had 15 bases not matched to a gene; V was cut back by 8 bases and J by 7 bases. Germline CDR1 is MNHEY and CDR2 is SMNVEV (reference sequence). The CDR3 is made up of 15 amino acids.